Described below is a single TCR beta chain sequence and its context. This sample is part of a study of technical replicates of blood from a handful of donors. The method was immunoSEQ multiplex PCR; TCRdb's version includes in-frame clones alone and lacks a portion of them. The data hold 70,000 to 80,000 clones, with over 80% observed a single time. The CDR3 contains 14 residues. The V gene lost 0 bases and the J gene lost 4 bases, with 9 bases spanning the gap. In germline, CDR1 is SGDLS, CDR2 YYNGEE. The specimen was T cells isolated from PBMCs. The TCR comes from a human donor in good health. The gene calls are TRBV9 and TRBJ2-3, with D unresolved. The CDR3 sequence: CASSVDSYADTQYF. CDR3 nucleotide sequence: TGTGCCAGCAGCGTAGACAGCTACGCAGATACGCAGTATTTT.